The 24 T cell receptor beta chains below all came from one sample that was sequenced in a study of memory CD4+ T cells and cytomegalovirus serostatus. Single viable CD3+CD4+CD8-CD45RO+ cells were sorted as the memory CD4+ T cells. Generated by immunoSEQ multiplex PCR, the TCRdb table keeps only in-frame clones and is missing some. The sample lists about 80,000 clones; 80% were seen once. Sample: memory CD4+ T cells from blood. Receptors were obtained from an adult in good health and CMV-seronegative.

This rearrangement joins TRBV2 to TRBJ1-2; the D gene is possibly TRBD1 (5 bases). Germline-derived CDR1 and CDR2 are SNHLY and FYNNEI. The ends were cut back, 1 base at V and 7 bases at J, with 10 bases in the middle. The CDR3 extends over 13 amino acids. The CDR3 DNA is TGTGCCAGCAGTGAAGTGGGGGTGAGTGGCTACACCTTC. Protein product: CASSEVGVSGYTF.

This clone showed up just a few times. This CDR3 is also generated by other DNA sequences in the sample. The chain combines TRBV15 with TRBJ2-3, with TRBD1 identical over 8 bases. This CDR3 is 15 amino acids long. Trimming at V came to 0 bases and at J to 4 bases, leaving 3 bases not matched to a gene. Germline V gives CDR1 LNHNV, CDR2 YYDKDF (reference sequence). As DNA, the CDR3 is TGTGCCACCAGCAGAGACAGGGGGCCTGCAGATACGCAGTATTTT. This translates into CATSRDRGPADTQYF.

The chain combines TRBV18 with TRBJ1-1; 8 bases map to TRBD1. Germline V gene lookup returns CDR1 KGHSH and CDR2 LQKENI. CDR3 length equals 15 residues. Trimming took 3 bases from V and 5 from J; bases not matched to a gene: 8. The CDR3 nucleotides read TGTGCCAGCTCACCTTGGACAGGGAGGTTGACTGAAGCTTTCTTT. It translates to CASSPWTGRLTEAFF.

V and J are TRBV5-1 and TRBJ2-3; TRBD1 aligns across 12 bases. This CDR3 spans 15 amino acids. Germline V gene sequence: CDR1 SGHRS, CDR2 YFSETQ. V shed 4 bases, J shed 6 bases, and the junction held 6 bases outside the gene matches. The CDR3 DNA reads TGCGCCAGCAGCGACCGGGACAGGGGGCTGGATACGCAGTATTTT. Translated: CASSDRDRGLDTQYF.

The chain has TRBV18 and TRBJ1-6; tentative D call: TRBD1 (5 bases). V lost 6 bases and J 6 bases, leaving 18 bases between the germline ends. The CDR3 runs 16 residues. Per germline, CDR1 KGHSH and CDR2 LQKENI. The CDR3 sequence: CASSLDSPALNSPLHF. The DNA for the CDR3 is TGTGCCAGCTCCCTCGACAGCCCAGCCCTTAATTCACCCCTCCACTTT.

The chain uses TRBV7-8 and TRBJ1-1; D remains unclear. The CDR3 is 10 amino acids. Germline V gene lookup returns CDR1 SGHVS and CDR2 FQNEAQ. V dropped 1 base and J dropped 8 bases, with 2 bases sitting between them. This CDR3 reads CASSLDEAFF. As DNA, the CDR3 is TGTGCCAGCAGCTTAGACGAAGCTTTCTTT.

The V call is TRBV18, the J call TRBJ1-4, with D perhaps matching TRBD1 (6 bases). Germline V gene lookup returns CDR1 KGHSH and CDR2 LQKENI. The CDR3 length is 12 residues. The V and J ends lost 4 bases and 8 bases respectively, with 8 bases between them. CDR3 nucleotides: TGTGCCAGCTCACAAGACAGGGAAAAACTGTTTTTT. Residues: CASSQDREKLFF.

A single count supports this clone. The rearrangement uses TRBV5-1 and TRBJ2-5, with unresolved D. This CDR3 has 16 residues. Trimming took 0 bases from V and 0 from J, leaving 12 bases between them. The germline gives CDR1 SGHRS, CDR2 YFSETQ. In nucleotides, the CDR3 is TGCGCCAGCAGCTTGGGCACGACCGTGTACCAAGAGACCCAGTACTTC. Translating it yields CASSLGTTVYQETQYF.

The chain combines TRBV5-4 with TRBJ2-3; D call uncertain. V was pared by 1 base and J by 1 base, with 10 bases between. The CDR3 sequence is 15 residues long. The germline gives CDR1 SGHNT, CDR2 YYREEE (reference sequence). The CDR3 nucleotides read TGTGCCAGCAGCTTGTGGCTTGATGGCACAGATACGCAGTATTTT. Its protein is CASSLWLDGTDTQYF.

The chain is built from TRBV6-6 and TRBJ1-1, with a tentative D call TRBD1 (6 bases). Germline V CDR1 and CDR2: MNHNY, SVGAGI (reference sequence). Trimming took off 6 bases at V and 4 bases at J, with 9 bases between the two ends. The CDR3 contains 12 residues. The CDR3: CASSQGGTEAFF. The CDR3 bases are TGTGCCAGCAGCCAAGGGGGCACTGAAGCTTTCTTT.

CDR3 bases: TGTGCCAGCTCACCAGGAGGGCGGAACTCTGGAAACACCATATATTTT. Amino acid sequence: CASSPGGRNSGNTIYF. This chain joins TRBV18 and TRBJ1-3; D gene ambiguous. CDR3 length equals 16 residues. Germline V gene sequence: CDR1 KGHSH, CDR2 LQKENI. V shed 2 bases and J shed 0 bases, with 11 bases lying between them.

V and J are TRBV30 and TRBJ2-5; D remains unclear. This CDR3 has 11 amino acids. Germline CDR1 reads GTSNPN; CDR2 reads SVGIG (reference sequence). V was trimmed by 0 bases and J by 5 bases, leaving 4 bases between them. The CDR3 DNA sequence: TGTGCCTGGAGTGTACCGGAGACCCAGTACTTC. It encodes CAWSVPETQYF.

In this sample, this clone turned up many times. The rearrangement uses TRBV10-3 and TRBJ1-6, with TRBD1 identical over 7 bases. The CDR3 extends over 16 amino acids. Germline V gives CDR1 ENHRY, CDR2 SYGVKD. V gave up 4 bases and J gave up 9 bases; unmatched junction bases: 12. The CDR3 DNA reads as TGTGCCATCAGTGGAAGTGGACAGGACATAGTTTCACCCCTCCACTTT. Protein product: CAISGSGQDIVSPLHF.

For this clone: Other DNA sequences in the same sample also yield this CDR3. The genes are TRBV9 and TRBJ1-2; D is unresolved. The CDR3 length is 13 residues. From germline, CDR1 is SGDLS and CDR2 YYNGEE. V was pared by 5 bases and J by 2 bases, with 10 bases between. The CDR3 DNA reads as TGTGCCAGCAGTACGAACCCAAACTATGGCTACACCTTC. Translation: CASSTNPNYGYTF.

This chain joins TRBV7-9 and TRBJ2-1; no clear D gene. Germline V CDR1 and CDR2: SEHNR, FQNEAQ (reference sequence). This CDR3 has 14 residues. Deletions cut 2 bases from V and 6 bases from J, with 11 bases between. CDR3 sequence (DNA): TGTGCCAGCAGCTTATTTAGTTCTCGCAATGAGCAGTTCTTC. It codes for CASSLFSSRNEQFF.

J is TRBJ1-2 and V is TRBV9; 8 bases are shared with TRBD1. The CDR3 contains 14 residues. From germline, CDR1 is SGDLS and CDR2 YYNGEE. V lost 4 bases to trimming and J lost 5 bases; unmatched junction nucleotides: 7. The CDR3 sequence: CASSFRDRGYGYTF. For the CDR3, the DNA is TGTGCCAGCAGCTTCAGAGACAGGGGATATGGCTACACCTTC.

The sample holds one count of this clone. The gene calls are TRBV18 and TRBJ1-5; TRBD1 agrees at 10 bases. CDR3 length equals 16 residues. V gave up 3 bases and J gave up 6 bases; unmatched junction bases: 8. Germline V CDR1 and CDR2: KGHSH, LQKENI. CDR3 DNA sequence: TGTGCCAGCTCACCGATTGTGACAGGGGGCACTCAGCCCCAGCATTTT. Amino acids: CASSPIVTGGTQPQHF.

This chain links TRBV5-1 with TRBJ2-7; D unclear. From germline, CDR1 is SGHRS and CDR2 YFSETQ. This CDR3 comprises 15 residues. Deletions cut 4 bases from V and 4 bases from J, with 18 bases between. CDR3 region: CASSPLGSRAYEQYF. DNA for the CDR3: TGCGCCAGCAGCCCCCTGGGGTCCCGGGCGTACGAGCAGTACTTC.

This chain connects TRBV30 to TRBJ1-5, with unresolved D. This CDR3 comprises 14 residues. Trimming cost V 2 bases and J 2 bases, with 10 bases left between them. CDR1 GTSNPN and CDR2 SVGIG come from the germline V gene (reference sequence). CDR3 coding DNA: TGTGCCTGGAGTAACCGGGCCGGCAATCAGCCCCAGCATTTT. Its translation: CAWSNRAGNQPQHF.

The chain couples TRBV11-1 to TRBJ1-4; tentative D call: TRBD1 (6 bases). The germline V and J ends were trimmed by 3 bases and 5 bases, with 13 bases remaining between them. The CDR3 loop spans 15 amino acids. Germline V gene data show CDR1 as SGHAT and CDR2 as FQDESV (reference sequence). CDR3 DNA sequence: TGTGCCAGCAGCTTGGCGGGGGCAGCGAATGAAAAACTGTTTTTT. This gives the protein CASSLAGAANEKLFF.

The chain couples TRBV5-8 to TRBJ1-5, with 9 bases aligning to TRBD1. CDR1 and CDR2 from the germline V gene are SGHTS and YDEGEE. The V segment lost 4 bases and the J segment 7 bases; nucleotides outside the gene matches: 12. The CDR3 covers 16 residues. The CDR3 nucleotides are TGTGCCAGCAGCCGGGGGGTGGGACAGGGCTTGCAGCCCCAGCATTTT. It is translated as CASSRGVGQGLQPQHF.

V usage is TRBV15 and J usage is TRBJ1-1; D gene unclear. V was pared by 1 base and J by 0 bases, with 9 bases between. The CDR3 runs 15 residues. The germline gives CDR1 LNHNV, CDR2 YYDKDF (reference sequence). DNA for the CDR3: TGTGCCACCAGCAGAGGATCCCAGTTGAACACTGAAGCTTTCTTT. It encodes CATSRGSQLNTEAFF.

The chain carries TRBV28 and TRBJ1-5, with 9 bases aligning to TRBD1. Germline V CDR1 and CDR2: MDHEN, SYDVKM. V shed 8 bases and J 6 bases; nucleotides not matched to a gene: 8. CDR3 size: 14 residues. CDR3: CASRKSTGGQPQHF. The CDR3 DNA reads TGTGCCAGCCGTAAATCGACAGGGGGTCAGCCCCAGCATTTT.

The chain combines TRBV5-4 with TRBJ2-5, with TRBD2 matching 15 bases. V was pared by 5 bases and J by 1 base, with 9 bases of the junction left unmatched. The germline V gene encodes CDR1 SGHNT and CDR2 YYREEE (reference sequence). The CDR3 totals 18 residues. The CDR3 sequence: CASSSGTSGGPPQETQYF. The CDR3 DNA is TGTGCCAGCAGTTCCGGGACTAGCGGGGGGCCTCCCCAAGAGACCCAGTACTTC.